One sample yielded the 14 T cell receptor beta chains listed below, sequenced in a study of T cells after yellow fever vaccination. In TCRdb, the 5' RACE reads were re-called with MiXCR into one record per CDR3 protein. In the table there are roughly 240,000 distinct CDR3 sequences, around 6.7% of which are singletons. The sample was CD4+ T cells sorted from PBMCs, taken on the day of the yellow fever booster vaccination. These receptors came from a man aged 25-45 years who received the YFV17D yellow fever vaccine.

A note on this clonotype: An end of the junction differs from the germline gene, which may be a read error. V is TRBV5-5 and J is TRBJ2-2; D is ambiguous. Germline CDR1 is SGHKS and CDR2 is YYEKEE (reference sequence). There are 15 residues in the CDR3. CDR3 in amino acids: CSSSLGHRDTGELFF. CDR3 nucleotide sequence: TGTTCCAGCAGCTTGGGCCACAGAGACACCGGGGAGCTGTTTTTT. The full variable domain, in which reference TRBV5-5 and TRBJ2-2 provide the parts outside the CDR3, is DAGVTQSPTHLIKTRGQQVTLRCSPISGHKSVSWYQQVLGQGPQFIFQYYEKEERGRGNFPDRFSARQFPNYSSELNVNALLLGDSALYLCSSSLGHRDTGELFFGEGSRLTVL.

This clonotype was counted ten times or more. The CDR3 sequence: CASSIMTGADTQYF. CDR3 bases: TGTGCCAGCAGCATTATGACAGGGGCAGATACGCAGTATTTT. V is TRBV7-2 and J is TRBJ2-3; TRBD1 matches 8 bases. With 5 bases clipped from V and 4 bases from J, the junction kept 5 bases outside the gene matches. CDR1 SGHTA and CDR2 FQGNSA come from the germline V gene. The CDR3 extends over 14 amino acids.

The chain combines TRBV6-5 with TRBJ2-1; D call uncertain. Trimming shortened V by 0 bases and J by 7 bases, and 13 bases separated the two germline ends. The CDR3 covers 15 residues. The germline CDR1 and CDR2 sequences are MNHEY and SVGAGI. The CDR3 DNA reads TGTGCCAGCAGTTACTCCGTTCGGGCACTTAATGAGCAGTTCTTC. Protein product: CASSYSVRALNEQFF.

This clonotype was seen only a few times. This sequence joins TRBV10-3 and TRBJ2-5, with 9 bases lining up with TRBD1. The CDR3 covers 14 residues. The V and J ends lost 6 bases and 5 bases, in that order; junction bases with no gene match: 7. Germline CDR1 reads ENHRY; CDR2 reads SYGVKD. The CDR3 region has the DNA TGTGCCATCAGAGGACAGGGGCAGCGGGAGACCCAGTACTTC. Translation gives CAIRGQGQRETQYF.

Only a few counts were recorded for this clonotype. J is TRBJ1-4 and V is TRBV7-9; D uncertain. The V gene lost 4 bases and the J gene lost 3 bases, with 12 bases spanning the gap. There are 15 residues in the CDR3. Germline CDR1 and CDR2: SEHNR and FQNEAQ (reference sequence). The CDR3, as DNA: TGTGCCAGCAGCTCTGGACGGATTTCTAATGAAAAACTGTTTTTT. It codes for CASSSGRISNEKLFF.

This clonotype came up many times. The chain is built from TRBV5-1 and TRBJ2-1; no reliable D call. CDR1 SGHRS and CDR2 YFSETQ come from the germline V gene. Trimming pared 3 bases from V and 0 bases from J, leaving 10 bases between. The CDR3 totals 15 residues. This chain's CDR3 is CASSYSSSSYNEQFF. In DNA form, the CDR3 reads TGCGCCAGCAGCTATAGCAGCAGCTCCTACAATGAGCAGTTCTTC. Using reference TRBV5-1 and TRBJ2-1 for the parts outside the CDR3, the full variable domain is KAGVTQTPRYLIKTRGQQVTLSCSPISGHRSVSWYQQTPGQGLQFLFEYFSETQRNKGNFPGRFSGRQFSNSRSEMNVSTLELGDSALYLCASSYSSSSYNEQFFGPGTRLTVL.

Only a few counts were recorded for this clonotype. J is TRBJ2-2 and V is TRBV19; D is undetermined. The germline V and J ends were trimmed by 4 bases and 3 bases, with 12 bases remaining between them. Per the germline V gene, CDR1 is LNHDA and CDR2 is SQIVND (reference sequence). This CDR3 is 15 amino acids long. This CDR3 reads CASSKLGRYTGELFF. In DNA, the CDR3 is TGTGCCAGTAGTAAATTAGGGCGGTACACCGGGGAGCTGTTTTTT.

This clonotype occurred a few times. The rearrangement uses TRBV12-3 or TRBV12-4 and TRBJ2-7; 7 nucleotides line up with TRBD2. V gave up 6 bases and J gave up 7 bases; unmatched junction bases: 15. The CDR3 has 15 residues. CDR3 protein: CASSARAGPWDEQYF. CDR3 nucleotide sequence: TGTGCCAGCAGCGCTAGAGCGGGGCCCTGGGATGAGCAGTACTTC.

V is TRBV6-5 and J is TRBJ2-1; possibly TRBD1 for D (5 bases). V lost 6 bases, J lost 8 bases, and 11 bases lay in between. The CDR3 loop spans 12 amino acids. Looked up from germline, CDR1 is MNHEY and CDR2 is SVGAGI. Here the CDR3 reads CASRSQGYEQFF. The CDR3 coding sequence is TGTGCCAGCAGATCCCAGGGCTATGAGCAGTTCTTC.

V gene TRBV29-1 combines with J gene TRBJ2-2; D possibly corresponds to TRBD2 (5 bases). The CDR3 is 13 amino acids. Germline CDR1 reads SQVTM; CDR2 reads ANQGSEA. Trimming shortened V by 5 bases and J by 6 bases, and 13 bases separated the two germline ends. This CDR3 reads CSVLGRAAGELFF. Here the CDR3 DNA reads TGCAGCGTTTTGGGGAGAGCTGCCGGGGAGCTGTTTTTT.

This clonotype has a handful of counts. The rearrangement uses TRBV7-2 and TRBJ2-1; D possibly corresponds to TRBD1 (6 bases). The CDR3 is made up of 14 amino acids. Per germline, CDR1 SGHTA and CDR2 FQGNSA. V was clipped by 8 bases and J by 0 bases, with 11 bases between them. The CDR3 DNA follows: TGTGCCAGCCAGACAGGCGTCTCCTACAATGAGCAGTTCTTC. Translation gives CASQTGVSYNEQFF.

A few counts support this clonotype. The rearrangement uses TRBV29-1 and TRBJ2-1, with D possibly being TRBD1 or TRBD2 (5 bases each). The CDR3 is 11 residues long. V shed 4 bases and J shed 9 bases, with 10 bases lying between them. Germline values: CDR1 SQVTM, CDR2 ANQGSEA. The CDR3 region is CSVGGTGEQFF. CDR3 in DNA: TGCAGCGTTGGGGGGACGGGTGAGCAGTTCTTC.

The V gene is TRBV6-2 or TRBV6-3, the J gene TRBJ2-7; TRBD1 is a possible D gene (5 bases). V was shortened by 7 bases and J by 7 bases, with 14 bases between the two germline ends. Looked up from germline, CDR1 is MNHEY and CDR2 is SVGEGT. The CDR3 runs to 12 residues. Written as DNA, the CDR3 is TGTGCCAGCATGTGGGGCTCCGGAGAGCAGTACTTC. Protein product: CASMWGSGEQYF.

This clonotype was found many times. The CDR3 spells CASSSLTSGFEQYF. In DNA form, the CDR3 reads TGTGCCAGCAGTTCTTTGACTAGTGGGTTCGAGCAGTACTTC. The chain links TRBV25-1 to TRBJ2-7; D might be TRBD2 (6 bases). The CDR3 runs to 14 residues. Germline V lookup: CDR1 MGHDK, CDR2 SYGVNS. Trimming removed 5 bases at V and 6 bases at J, with 17 bases between.